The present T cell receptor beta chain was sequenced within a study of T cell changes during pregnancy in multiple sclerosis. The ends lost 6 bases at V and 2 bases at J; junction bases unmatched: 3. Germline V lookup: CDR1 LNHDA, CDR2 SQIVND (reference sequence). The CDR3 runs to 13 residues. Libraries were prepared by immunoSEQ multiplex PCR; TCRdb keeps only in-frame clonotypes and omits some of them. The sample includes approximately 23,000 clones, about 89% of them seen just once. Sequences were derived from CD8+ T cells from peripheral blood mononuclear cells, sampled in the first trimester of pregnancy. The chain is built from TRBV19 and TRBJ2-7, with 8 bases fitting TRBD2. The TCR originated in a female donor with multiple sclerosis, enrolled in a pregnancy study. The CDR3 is CASRTSETYEQYF. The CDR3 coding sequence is TGTGCCAGTAGGACTAGCGAGACCTACGAGCAGTACTTC.